A selection of T cell receptor beta chains follows, all from one sample in a study of blood T cell repertoires in COVID-19. Assay: immunoSEQ multiplex PCR; the TCRdb copy retains only in-frame clones and omits some. The data show about 160,000 clones, 79% seen once. Sequencing was carried out using peripheral blood. The receptors come from a woman aged 55-69 years with COVID-19, enrolled during active disease. Each CDR3 is given with its conserved first and last residue.

CDR3: CASSLATGSGANVLTF
J: TRBJ2-6
V: TRBV5-5

CDR3: CASSLDRGSNQPQHF
J: TRBJ1-5
V: TRBV7-8

CDR3: CSVVPLATYNEQFF
J: TRBJ2-1
V: TRBV29-1

CDR3: CASSTRQGGERYEQYF
J: TRBJ2-7
V: TRBV7-9

CDR3: CASSLNPGQETQYF
J: TRBJ2-5
V: TRBV7-3

CDR3: CASSQVPSNTEAFF
J: TRBJ1-1
V: TRBV3-1/TRBV3-2

CDR3: CASRAGGFSYEQYF
J: TRBJ2-7
V: TRBV6-5

CDR3: CASSGWGDGEKLFF
J: TRBJ1-4
V: TRBV4-1

CDR3: CASSEGQGFPPLHF
J: TRBJ1-6
V: TRBV2

CDR3: CASRGTSGAFGEQFF
J: TRBJ2-1
V: TRBV3-1/TRBV3-2

CDR3: CASSPYRQGGTGELFF
J: TRBJ2-2
V: TRBV7-8

CDR3: CAISEPGAAGANTGELFF
J: TRBJ2-2
V: TRBV10-3

CDR3: CASSPTPQGDYSNQPQHF
J: TRBJ1-5
V: TRBV5-1

CDR3: CASSNEVSYEQYF
J: TRBJ2-7
V: TRBV21-1

CDR3: CASSHGIRGLYNEQFF
J: TRBJ2-1
V: TRBV11-3

CDR3: CASSPSPGSYNEKLFF
J: TRBJ1-4
V: TRBV28

CDR3: CASSYGTSGTETQYF
J: TRBJ2-5
V: TRBV7-9

CDR3: CASSFPREEYEQYF
J: TRBJ2-7
V: TRBV7-8

CDR3: CSAPLLGYTF
J: TRBJ1-2
V: TRBV20-1

CDR3: CASSDPSLTSGRHEQYF
J: TRBJ2-7
V: TRBV6-1

CDR3: CATSSVGTGDPDTQYF
J: TRBJ2-3
V: TRBV5-1

CDR3: CASSPGQGNSPLHF
J: TRBJ1-6
V: TRBV18

CDR3: CSASVGRPYNEQFF
J: TRBJ2-1
V: TRBV20-1